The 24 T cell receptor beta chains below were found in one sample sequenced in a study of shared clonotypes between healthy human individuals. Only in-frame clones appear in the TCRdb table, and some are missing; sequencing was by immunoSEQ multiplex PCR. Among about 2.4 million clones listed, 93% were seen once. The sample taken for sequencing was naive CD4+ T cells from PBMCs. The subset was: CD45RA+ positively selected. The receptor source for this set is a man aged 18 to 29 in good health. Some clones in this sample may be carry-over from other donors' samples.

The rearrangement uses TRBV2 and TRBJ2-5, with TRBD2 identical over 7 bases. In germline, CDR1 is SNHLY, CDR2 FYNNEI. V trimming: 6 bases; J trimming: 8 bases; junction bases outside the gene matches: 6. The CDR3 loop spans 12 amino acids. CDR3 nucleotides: TGTGCCAGCAGCCGGGGGGAGTTTACCCAGTACTTC. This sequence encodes CASSRGEFTQYF.

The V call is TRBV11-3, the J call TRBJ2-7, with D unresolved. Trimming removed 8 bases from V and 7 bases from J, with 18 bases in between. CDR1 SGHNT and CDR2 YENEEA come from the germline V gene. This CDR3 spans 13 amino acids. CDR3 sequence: CASGSGRLGEQYF. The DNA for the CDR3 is TGTGCCAGCGGAAGTGGCAGGTTGGGGGAGCAGTACTTC.

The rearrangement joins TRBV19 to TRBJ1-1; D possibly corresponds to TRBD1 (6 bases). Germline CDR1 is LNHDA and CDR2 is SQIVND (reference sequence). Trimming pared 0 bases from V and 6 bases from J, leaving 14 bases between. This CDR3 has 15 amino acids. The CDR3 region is CASSIDGRGAAEAFF. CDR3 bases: TGTGCCAGTAGTATAGATGGGAGGGGGGCCGCTGAAGCTTTCTTT.

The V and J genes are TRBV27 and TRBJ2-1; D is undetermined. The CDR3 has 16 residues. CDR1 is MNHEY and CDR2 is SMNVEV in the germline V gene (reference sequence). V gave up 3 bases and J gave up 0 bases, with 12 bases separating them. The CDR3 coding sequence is TGTGCCAGCAGTTTCGGTGTTACACCCTCCTACAATGAGCAGTTCTTC. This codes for CASSFGVTPSYNEQFF.

The CDR3: CSASPGEQFF. In nucleotides, the CDR3 is TGCAGTGCTAGTCCTGGGGAGCAGTTCTTC. The chain links TRBV20-1 to TRBJ2-1; D gene unclear. Trimming took off 3 bases at V and 10 bases at J, with 7 bases between the two ends. The CDR3 spans 10 residues. CDR1 is DFQATT, CDR2 SNEGSKA, per germline (reference sequence).

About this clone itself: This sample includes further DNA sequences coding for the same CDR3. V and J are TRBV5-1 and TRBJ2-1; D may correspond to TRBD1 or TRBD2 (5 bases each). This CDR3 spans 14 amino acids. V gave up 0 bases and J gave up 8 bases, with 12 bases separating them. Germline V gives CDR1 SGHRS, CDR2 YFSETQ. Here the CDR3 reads CASSLGLRGDEQFF. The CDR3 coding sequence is TGCGCCAGCAGCTTGGGGCTGAGAGGGGATGAGCAGTTCTTC.

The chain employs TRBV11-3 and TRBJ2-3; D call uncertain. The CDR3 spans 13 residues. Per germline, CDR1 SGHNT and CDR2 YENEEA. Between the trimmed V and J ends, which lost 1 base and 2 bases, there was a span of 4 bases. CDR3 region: CASSLVATDTQYF. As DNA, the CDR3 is TGTGCCAGCAGCTTAGTGGCCACAGATACGCAGTATTTT. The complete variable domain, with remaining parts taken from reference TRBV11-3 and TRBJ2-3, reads EAGVVQSPRYKIIEKKQPVAFWCNPISGHNTLYWYLQNLGQGPELLIRYENEEAVDDSQLPKDRFSAERLKGVDSTLKIQPAELGDSAVYLCASSLVATDTQYFGPGTRLTVL.

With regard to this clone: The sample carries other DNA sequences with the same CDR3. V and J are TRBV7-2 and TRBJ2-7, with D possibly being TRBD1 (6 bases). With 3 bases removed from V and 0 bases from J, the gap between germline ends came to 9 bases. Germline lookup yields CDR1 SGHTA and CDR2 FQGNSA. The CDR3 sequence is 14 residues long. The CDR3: CASSLGRGSYEQYF. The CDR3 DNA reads TGTGCCAGCAGCTTGGGCAGGGGCTCCTACGAGCAGTACTTC.

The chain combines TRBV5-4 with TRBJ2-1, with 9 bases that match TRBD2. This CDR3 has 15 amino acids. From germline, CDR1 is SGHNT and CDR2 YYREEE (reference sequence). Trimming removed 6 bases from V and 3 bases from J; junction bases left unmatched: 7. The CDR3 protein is CASTQSTSGYNEQFF. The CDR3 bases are TGTGCCAGCACCCAATCGACTAGCGGCTACAATGAGCAGTTCTTC.

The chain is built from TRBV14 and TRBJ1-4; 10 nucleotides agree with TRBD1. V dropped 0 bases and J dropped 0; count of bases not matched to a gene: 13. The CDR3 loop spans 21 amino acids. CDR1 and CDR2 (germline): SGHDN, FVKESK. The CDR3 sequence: CASSQEIQGQGPGATNEKLFF. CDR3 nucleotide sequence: TGTGCCAGCAGCCAAGAAATTCAGGGACAGGGGCCGGGGGCAACTAATGAAAAACTGTTTTTT.

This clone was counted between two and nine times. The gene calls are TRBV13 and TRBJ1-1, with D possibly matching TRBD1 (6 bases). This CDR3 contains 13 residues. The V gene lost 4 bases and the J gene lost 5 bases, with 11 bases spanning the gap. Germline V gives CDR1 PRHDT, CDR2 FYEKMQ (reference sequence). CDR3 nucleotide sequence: TGTGCCAGCAGCTACACAGGGCGAACTGAAGCTTTCTTT. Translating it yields CASSYTGRTEAFF.

CDR3 sequence reads: CASSGQGRNTGELFF. CDR3 sequence (DNA): TGTGCCAGCAGCGGACAGGGAAGAAACACCGGGGAGCTGTTTTTT. The chain has TRBV7-6 and TRBJ2-2; 8 positions agree with TRBD1. V lost 5 bases and J lost 2; bases outside the gene matches: 4. Germline V gene data show CDR1 as SGHVS and CDR2 as FNYEAQ. The CDR3 consists of 15 residues.

The CDR3 sequence is CASSTENTGELFF. The CDR3, as DNA: TGTGCCAGCAGCACAGAGAACACCGGGGAGCTGTTTTTT. The chain joins TRBV6-4 to TRBJ2-2; D not certain. This CDR3 spans 13 amino acids. The germline CDR1 and CDR2 sequences are MRHNA and SNTAGT. V lost 6 bases, J lost 1 base, and 6 bases lay in between.

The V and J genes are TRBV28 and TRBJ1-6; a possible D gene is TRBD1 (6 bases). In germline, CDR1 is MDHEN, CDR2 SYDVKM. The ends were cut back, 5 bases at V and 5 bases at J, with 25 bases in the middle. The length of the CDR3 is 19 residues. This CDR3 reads CASSPQYAAGARNNSPLHF. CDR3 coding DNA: TGTGCCAGCAGTCCCCAGTACGCGGCGGGGGCTAGAAATAATTCACCCCTCCACTTT.

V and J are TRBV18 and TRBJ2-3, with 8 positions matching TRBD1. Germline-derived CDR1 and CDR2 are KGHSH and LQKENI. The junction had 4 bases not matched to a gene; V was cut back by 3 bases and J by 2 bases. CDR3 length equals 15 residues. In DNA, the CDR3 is TGTGCCAGCTCACCGGGACAGGAGTTCACAGATACGCAGTATTTT. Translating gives CASSPGQEFTDTQYF.

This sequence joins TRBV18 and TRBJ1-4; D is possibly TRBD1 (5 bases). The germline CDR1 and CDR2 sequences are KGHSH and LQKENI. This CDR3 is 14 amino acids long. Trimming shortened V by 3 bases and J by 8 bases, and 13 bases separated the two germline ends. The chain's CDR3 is CASSPWGSREKLFF. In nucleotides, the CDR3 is TGTGCCAGCTCACCTTGGGGGTCGAGGGAAAAACTGTTTTTT. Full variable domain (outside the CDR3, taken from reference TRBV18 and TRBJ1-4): NAGVMQNPRHLVRRRGQEARLRCSPMKGHSHVYWYRQLPEEGLKFMVYLQKENIIDESGMPKERFSAEFPKEGPSILRIQQVVRGDSAAYFCASSPWGSREKLFFGSGTQLSVL.

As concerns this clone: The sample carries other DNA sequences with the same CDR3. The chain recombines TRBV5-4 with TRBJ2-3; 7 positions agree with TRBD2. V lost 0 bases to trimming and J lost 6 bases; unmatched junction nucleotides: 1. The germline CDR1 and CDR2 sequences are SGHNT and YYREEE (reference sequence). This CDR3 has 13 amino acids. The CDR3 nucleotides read TGTGCCAGCAGCTTGGCCGGGAGGGATACGCAGTATTTT. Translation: CASSLAGRDTQYF.

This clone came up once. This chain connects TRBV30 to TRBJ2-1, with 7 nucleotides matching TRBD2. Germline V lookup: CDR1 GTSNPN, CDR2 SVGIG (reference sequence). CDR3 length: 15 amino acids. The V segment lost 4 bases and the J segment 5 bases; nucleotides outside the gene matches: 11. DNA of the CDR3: TGTGCCTGGACCCGTGGAGCGGGGCCTCACAATGAGCAGTTCTTC. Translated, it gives CAWTRGAGPHNEQFF. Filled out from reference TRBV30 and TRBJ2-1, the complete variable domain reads SQTIHQWPATLVQPVGSPLSLECTVEGTSNPNLYWYRQAAGRGLQLLFYSVGIGQISSEVPQNLSASRPQDRQFILSSKKLLLSDSGFYLCAWTRGAGPHNEQFFGPGTRLTVL.

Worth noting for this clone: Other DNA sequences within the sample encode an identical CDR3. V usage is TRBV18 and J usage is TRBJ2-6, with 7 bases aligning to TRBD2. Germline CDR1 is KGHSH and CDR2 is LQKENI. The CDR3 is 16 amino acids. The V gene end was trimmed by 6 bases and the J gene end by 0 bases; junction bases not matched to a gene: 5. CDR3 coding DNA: TGTGCCAGCTCTCGGGGAGGGGCCTCTGGGGCCAACGTCCTGACTTTC. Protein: CASSRGGASGANVLTF.

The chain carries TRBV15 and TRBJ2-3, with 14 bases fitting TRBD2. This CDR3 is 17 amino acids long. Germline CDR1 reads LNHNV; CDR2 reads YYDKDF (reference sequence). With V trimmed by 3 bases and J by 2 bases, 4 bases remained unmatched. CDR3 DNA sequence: TGTGCCACCAGCAGGACTAGCGGGAGGGACCTCACAGATACGCAGTATTTT. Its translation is CATSRTSGRDLTDTQYF.

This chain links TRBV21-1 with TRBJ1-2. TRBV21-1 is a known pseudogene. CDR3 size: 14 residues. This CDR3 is CASSTLWGDYGYTF. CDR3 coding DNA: TGTGCCAGCAGCACCTTATGGGGGGACTATGGCTACACCTTC.

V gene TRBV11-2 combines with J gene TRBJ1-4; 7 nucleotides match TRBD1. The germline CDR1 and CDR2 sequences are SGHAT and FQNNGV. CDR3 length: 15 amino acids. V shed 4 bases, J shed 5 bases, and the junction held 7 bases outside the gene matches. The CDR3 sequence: CASSSHRGVNEKLFF. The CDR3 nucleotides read TGTGCCAGCAGCTCCCACAGGGGTGTCAATGAAAAACTGTTTTTT.

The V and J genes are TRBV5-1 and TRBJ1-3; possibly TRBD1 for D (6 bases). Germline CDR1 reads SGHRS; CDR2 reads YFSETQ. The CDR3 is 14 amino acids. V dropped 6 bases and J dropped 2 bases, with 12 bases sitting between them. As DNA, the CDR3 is TGCGCCAGCAAGCCGCAGGGGACTGGAAACACCATATATTTT. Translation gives CASKPQGTGNTIYF.

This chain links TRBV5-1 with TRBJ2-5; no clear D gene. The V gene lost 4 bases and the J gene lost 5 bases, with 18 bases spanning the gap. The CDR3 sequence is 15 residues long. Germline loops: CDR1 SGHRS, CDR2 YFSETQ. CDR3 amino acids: CASSQQPGRMETQYF. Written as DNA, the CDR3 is TGCGCCAGCAGCCAACAACCGGGCCGGATGGAGACCCAGTACTTC.